This note documents a single T cell receptor (beta chain) sequence. TCRdb processed the reads anew with MiXCR; each CDR3 protein has one entry. The table has 500,000 to 600,000 distinct CDR3 sequences, 16% seen once; the top ten hold under 30%. The sample comes from a study of T cell repertoires in cytomegalovirus infection. CDR1 is SGHAT, CDR2 FQNNGV, per germline. There are 16 residues in the CDR3. V lost 3 bases and J lost 3; bases outside the gene matches: 11. This receptor was obtained from a human donor in good health (CMV status not recorded). Some clones in this sample may be carry-over from other donors' samples. The sequenced material came from CD8+ T cells from PBMCs. The rearrangement uses TRBV11-2 and TRBJ2-7; TRBD2 aligns across 7 bases. CDR3 sequence (DNA): TGTGCCAGCAGCTTGGGGAGGGCGGGAACCTTCTACGAGCAGTACTTC. Its translation is CASSLGRAGTFYEQYF.